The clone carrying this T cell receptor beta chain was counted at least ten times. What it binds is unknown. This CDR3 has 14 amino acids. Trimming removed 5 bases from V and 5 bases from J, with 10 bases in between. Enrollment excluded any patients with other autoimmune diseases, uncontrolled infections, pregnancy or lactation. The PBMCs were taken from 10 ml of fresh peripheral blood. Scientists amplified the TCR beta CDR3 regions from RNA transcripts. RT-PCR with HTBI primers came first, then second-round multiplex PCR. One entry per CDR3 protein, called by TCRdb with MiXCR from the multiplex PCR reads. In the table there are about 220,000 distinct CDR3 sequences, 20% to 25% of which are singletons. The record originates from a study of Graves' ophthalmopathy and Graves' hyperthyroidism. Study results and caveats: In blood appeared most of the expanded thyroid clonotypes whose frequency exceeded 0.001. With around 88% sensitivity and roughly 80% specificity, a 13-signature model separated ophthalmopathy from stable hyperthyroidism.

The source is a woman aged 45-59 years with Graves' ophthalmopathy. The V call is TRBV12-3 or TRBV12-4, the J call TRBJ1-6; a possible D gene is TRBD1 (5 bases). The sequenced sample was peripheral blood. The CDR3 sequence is CASSPRQNNSPLHF. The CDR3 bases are TGTGCCAGCAGTCCTCGACAGAATAATTCACCCCTCCACTTT.